The clone carrying this T cell receptor (beta chain) showed up many times. This specimen comes from a study of shared clonotypes between healthy human individuals. Original processing methods: Filtering differed, since immunoSEQ gave only junction sequences and no quality scores. The repertoire was sequenced with immunoSEQ multiplex PCR; TCRdb's copy has only in-frame clones and lacks some. The D gene and trimming were derived from the DNA, and the V and J assignments and clone size from that table. The sample has some 450,000 clones, roughly three quarters seen once. The donors, healthy adults who were HIV-negative, had experienced no recent acute infections or vaccinations. Unsorted samples used some 90 million PBMCs for genomic DNA. Germline V gene sequence: CDR1 LGHNA, CDR2 YSLEER. V lost 1 base to trimming and J lost 3 bases; unmatched junction nucleotides: 12. The CDR3 length is 17 residues.

The sequencing sample was made of PBMCs. The chain has TRBV4-3 and TRBJ2-7, with 7 bases aligning to TRBD2. This clonotype was sampled from a woman between 40 and 55 years old in good health. Some clones in this sample may be carry-over from other donors' samples. CDR3 nucleotide sequence: TGCGCCAGCAGCCAAGGAGCGGGCAGCGGGGTCCGCTACGAGCAGTACTTC. This sequence encodes CASSQGAGSGVRYEQYF.